This TCR beta chain derives from a study of tumor-infiltrating lymphocytes in primary liver carcinoma. On the study more broadly: Spanning 30 to 69 years of age, the patients were men and women.

From about 19-30 mg of unsorted bulk tissue, DNA and RNA were co-extracted together. This clonotype has only one observation. Germline is not matched at one junction end, which may reflect a read error. The input was 450 to 500 ng total RNA; TCR beta cDNA was made from it with a constant-region primer. Libraries covering TCR beta were generated through three nested multiplex PCR rounds (using a slightly modified ARM-PCR). The first two PCR rounds, approximately 10 cycles each, used TRBV1-TRBV30 forward primers and a C-beta reverse primer. TCRdb analysed the multiplex PCR reads with MiXCR anew, one entry per CDR3 protein. The data contain about 210,000 distinct CDR3 sequences, about 82% of them singletons. The CDR3 consists of 13 residues.

The TCR sequence derives from a man aged 40-49 years with primary liver carcinoma and hepatitis B virus infection. The sample comprised tumor tissue from primary liver carcinoma. The chain uses TRBV12-3 or TRBV12-4 and TRBJ2-2; tentative D call: TRBD1 (5 bases). CDR3 sequence (DNA): TGTGTCAGCAGGGCCCAGGGTACCTTAAAGCTGTTTTTT. Its translation is CVSRAQGTLKLFF.